This T cell receptor (beta chain) was sequenced during a study of blood T cell repertoires in COVID-19. This CDR3 contains 19 residues. Looked up from germline, CDR1 is MNHEY and CDR2 is SMNVEV (reference sequence). Trimming took 6 bases from V and 5 from J; bases not matched to a gene: 18. Generated by immunoSEQ multiplex PCR, the TCRdb table keeps only in-frame clones and is missing some. The data show over 70,000 clones, approximately 88% seen once. The rearrangement joins TRBV27 to TRBJ2-5, with TRBD2 identical over 13 bases. This TCR derives from a woman of 80 years or more with acute or convalescent COVID-19. The specimen sequenced was peripheral blood. The CDR3: CASSRTGTSGTRIGETQYF. CDR3 bases: TGTGCCAGCAGCCGCACCGGGACTAGCGGGACACGAATCGGTGAGACCCAGTACTTC.